This is a list of T cell receptor beta chains from one sample in a study of blood T cell repertoires in COVID-19. The data were produced by immunoSEQ multiplex PCR, yet TCRdb's version contains in-frame clones alone and is incomplete. This sample has 150,000 to 200,000 clones; 84% occur once, and the top ten carry approximately 18%. Sequencing was performed on peripheral blood. Source of these receptors: a woman older than 75 with acute or convalescent COVID-19. The conserved cysteine and the conserved F or W are not part of the CDR3 here. Clone size, where shown, is once, few, many, or a class for clones that have expanded.

clone_size: .
v_call: TRBV5-1
j_call: TRBJ2-2
cdr3_aa: ASSLGAGLNTGELF

clone_size: .
v_call: TRBV28
j_call: TRBJ2-7
cdr3_aa: ASSPSGRVSEQY

clone_size: .
v_call: TRBV5-4
j_call: TRBJ2-7
cdr3_aa: ASSLASGGEQY

clone_size: few
v_call: TRBV18
j_call: TRBJ1-6
cdr3_aa: ASSPPVSGGNSPLH

clone_size: few
v_call: TRBV5-6
j_call: TRBJ2-5
cdr3_aa: ASSEGTGVWETQY

clone_size: .
v_call: TRBV5-1
j_call: TRBJ2-3
cdr3_aa: ASSAGETDTQY

clone_size: .
v_call: TRBV5-5
j_call: TRBJ1-5
cdr3_aa: ASSLASQPNQPQH

clone_size: .
v_call: TRBV12-3/TRBV12-4
j_call: TRBJ1-2
cdr3_aa: ASSLQGNYGYT

clone_size: .
v_call: TRBV9
j_call: TRBJ1-6
cdr3_aa: ASSVTQEGSPLH

clone_size: once
v_call: TRBV19
j_call: TRBJ2-7
cdr3_aa: ASSIGYSSYEQY

clone_size: .
v_call: TRBV19
j_call: TRBJ2-7
cdr3_aa: ASSSSGEAGNEQY

clone_size: .
v_call: TRBV18
j_call: TRBJ2-5
cdr3_aa: ASSPQGMETQY

clone_size: .
v_call: TRBV5-4
j_call: TRBJ2-1
cdr3_aa: ASSMKGGSSYNEQF